A single sample is the source of the 27 T cell receptor beta chains below, sequenced in a study of CD8 T cells in ankylosing spondylitis (dated by TCRdb to 2015 to 2018). The protocol used for the library was 5' RACE. Sequencing instrument: Illumina HiSeq 2500. TCRdb handled the public reads itself, with Q25 trimming in fastp and clone calling in MiXCR, and kept productive beta chains. When rows share a CDR3 protein, they turn into one entry using the most common DNA and genes. The sample has about 130,000 distinct CDR3 sequences on record, about 6.7% of them singletons. The biggest ten clones account for around 11% of the sample. What was sequenced was blood, either unsorted or a sorted T cell fraction (not recorded which). The receptors here all came from a female donor with ankylosing spondylitis or in good health (not recorded which).

This clonotype showed up many times. The CDR3 loop is CASSHPFWQGNTGELFF. CDR3 DNA sequence: TGCGCCAGCAGCCACCCATTTTGGCAGGGTAACACCGGGGAGCTGTTTTTT. This rearrangement joins TRBV4-1 to TRBJ2-2; D is possibly TRBD1 (5 bases). CDR1 MGHRA and CDR2 YSYEKL come from the germline V gene. The length of the CDR3 is 17 residues. Trimming shortened V by 3 bases and J by 2 bases, and 16 bases separated the two germline ends.

The CDR3 is CASSLARNNEQFF. The CDR3 nucleotides read TGTGCCAGCAGCTTAGCCCGGAACAATGAGCAGTTCTTC. This chain links TRBV7-9 with TRBJ2-1; D remains ambiguous. The CDR3 runs 13 residues. In germline, CDR1 is SEHNR, CDR2 FQNEAQ (reference sequence). V shed 0 bases and J shed 5 bases, with 5 bases lying between them. The full variable domain, completed using reference TRBV7-9 and TRBJ2-1, is DTGVSQNPRHKITKRGQNVTFRCDPISEHNRLYWYRQTLGQGPEFLTYFQNEAQLEKSRLLSDRFSAERPKGSFSTLEIQRTEQGDSAMYLCASSLARNNEQFFGPGTRLTVL.

This clonotype was counted a few times. This chain links TRBV6-1 with TRBJ2-6, with 8 bases lining up with TRBD2. The CDR3 is made up of 15 amino acids. Per the germline V gene, CDR1 is MNHNS and CDR2 is SASEGT. Trimming at V came to 6 bases and at J to 1 base, leaving 2 bases not matched to a gene. In nucleotides, the CDR3 is TGTGCCAGCAGCGGGAGGGTATCTGGGGCCAACGTCCTGACTTTC. It translates to CASSGRVSGANVLTF.

This clonotype was seen repeatedly, ten times or more. V is TRBV14 and J is TRBJ2-1; unclear D gene. CDR3 length: 16 residues. V was clipped by 2 bases and J by 0 bases, with 11 bases between them. Per germline, CDR1 SGHDN and CDR2 FVKESK. The CDR3 DNA follows: TGTGCCAGCAGCCAAACGGGCCTAAGCTCCTACAATGAGCAGTTCTTC. The encoded protein is CASSQTGLSSYNEQFF.

This clonotype appeared many times. V and J are TRBV15 and TRBJ2-1; 8 nucleotides align to TRBD1. Trimming removed 2 bases from V and 6 bases from J; junction bases left unmatched: 6. Germline V gene lookup returns CDR1 LNHNV and CDR2 YYDKDF (reference sequence). The CDR3 extends over 15 amino acids. CDR3 in amino acids: CATSRSGQGRNEQFF. As DNA, the CDR3 is TGTGCCACCAGCAGATCCGGACAGGGCCGCAATGAGCAGTTCTTC.

This clonotype was detected ten times or more. CDR3 nucleotide sequence: TGTGCCATCAGTGTCAAGGGACAGGACTACAATGAGCAGTTCTTC. Its protein product is CAISVKGQDYNEQFF. The chain recombines TRBV10-3 with TRBJ2-1, with TRBD1 matching over 8 bases. The CDR3 extends over 15 amino acids. The V and J ends lost 4 bases and 3 bases, in that order; junction bases with no gene match: 5. The germline CDR1 and CDR2 sequences are ENHRY and SYGVKD.

This clonotype was counted many times. Written as DNA, the CDR3 is TGCGCCAGCAGCGTGGACAGGGTCCGCTATGGCTACACCTTC. Its protein is CASSVDRVRYGYTF. This chain joins TRBV5-1 and TRBJ1-2; 8 bases are shared with TRBD1. The CDR3 covers 14 residues. CDR1 and CDR2 from the germline V gene are SGHRS and YFSETQ. V shed 4 bases, J shed 4 bases, and the junction held 6 bases outside the gene matches.

This clonotype was seen many times. The chain links TRBV5-5 to TRBJ2-5, with a tentative D call TRBD1 (6 bases). V gave up 1 base and J gave up 5 bases, with 15 bases separating them. CDR1 SGHKS and CDR2 YYEKEE come from the germline V gene (reference sequence). The CDR3 loop spans 15 amino acids. CDR3 nucleotides: TGTGCCAGCAGCTTGCAAGGGGGTTCTTGGGAGACCCAGTACTTC. This gives the protein CASSLQGGSWETQYF.

This clonotype appeared many times. V and J are TRBV6-9 and TRBJ1-1; D ambiguous. Germline CDR1 and CDR2: MNHGY and SVAAGI. Trimming shortened V by 0 bases and J by 1 base, and 9 bases separated the two germline ends. CDR3 length: 15 residues. CDR3 nucleotides: TGTGCCAGCAGTTATTCTCCAGTGAAGAACACTGAAGCTTTCTTT. Translated, it gives CASSYSPVKNTEAFF.

V is TRBV7-8 and J is TRBJ2-1; TRBD1 is a possible D gene (6 bases). Germline CDR1 is SGHVS and CDR2 is FQNEAQ. The germline V and J ends were trimmed by 0 bases and 1 base, with 10 bases remaining between them. This CDR3 has 16 residues. The CDR3 DNA is TGTGCCAGCAGCTTAGCACAGGGAAATTCCTACAATGAGCAGTTCTTC. Protein: CASSLAQGNSYNEQFF.

This clonotype has a count of ten or more. This chain connects TRBV5-1 to TRBJ1-1, with 7 nucleotides matching TRBD1. Germline trimming cut 1 base from V and 4 bases from J; bases unmatched to any gene: 7. Germline assignment: CDR1 SGHRS and CDR2 YFSETQ. The CDR3 extends over 15 amino acids. The CDR3 reads CASSLRGGSVTEAFF. CDR3 coding DNA: TGCGCCAGCAGCTTGAGAGGGGGCAGTGTCACTGAAGCTTTCTTT.

The table lists this clonotype with many counts. This rearrangement joins TRBV28 to TRBJ1-2, with unresolved D. Germline CDR1 reads MDHEN; CDR2 reads SYDVKM. V was trimmed by 2 bases and J by 3 bases, leaving 7 bases between them. The length of the CDR3 is 13 residues. CDR3 nucleotides: TGTGCCAGCAGTTTAGGGGAGTACTATGGCTACACCTTC. The encoded protein is CASSLGEYYGYTF.

This clonotype was observed many times. The chain recombines TRBV11-2 with TRBJ2-6, with 12 bases aligning to TRBD1. V shed 4 bases, J shed 2 bases, and the junction held 9 bases outside the gene matches. The CDR3 contains 19 residues. Germline V gene lookup returns CDR1 SGHAT and CDR2 FQNNGV. CDR3 region: CASSSPRDRGLTGANVLTF. Written as DNA, the CDR3 is TGTGCCAGCAGCTCGCCCCGGGACAGGGGGCTAACTGGGGCCAACGTCCTGACTTTC. The variable domain in full, with the rest retrieved from reference TRBV11-2 and TRBJ2-6, is EAGVAQSPRYKIIEKRQSVAFWCNPISGHATLYWYQQILGQGPKLLIQFQNNGVVDDSQLPKDRFSAERLKGVDSTLKIQPAKLEDSAVYLCASSSPRDRGLTGANVLTFGAGSRLTVL.

This clonotype was counted at least ten times. The V gene is TRBV12-3 or TRBV12-4, the J gene TRBJ1-1, with TRBD1 matching 7 bases. The V gene end was trimmed by 5 bases and the J gene end by 1 base; junction bases not matched to a gene: 1. This CDR3 is 13 amino acids long. CDR3 region: CASSRTGNTEAFF. The CDR3 nucleotides read TGTGCCAGCAGTAGGACAGGGAACACTGAAGCTTTCTTT.

The table lists this clonotype with many counts. This chain connects TRBV12-3 or TRBV12-4 to TRBJ1-5, with D perhaps matching TRBD1 (5 bases). This CDR3 is built from 12 residues. V was clipped by 7 bases and J by 11 bases, with 15 bases between them. CDR3 sequence: CASKKQDRAQHF. The CDR3 region has the DNA TGTGCCAGCAAAAAACAGGACCGTGCCCAGCATTTT.

This clonotype was observed a handful of times. A much larger clone sits a single nucleotide away, making a read error possible. CDR3 in amino acids: CASSLAGLVAENTGELFF. The DNA for the CDR3 is TGTGCCAGCAGTTTAGCAGGACTAGTCGCAGAGAACACCGGGGAGCTGTTTTTT. The chain couples TRBV12-3 or TRBV12-4 to TRBJ2-2; TRBD2 matches 7 bases. The ends lost 0 bases at V and 1 base at J; junction bases unmatched: 8. This CDR3 has 18 amino acids.

This clonotype was counted many times. The CDR3 nucleotides are TGTGCCAGCAGGGACAGCTATAGCAATCAGCCCCAGCATTTT. Its translation is CASRDSYSNQPQHF. J is TRBJ1-5 and V is TRBV2, with D maybe TRBD1 (6 bases). Germline assignment: CDR1 SNHLY and CDR2 FYNNEI. V lost 6 bases, J lost 0 bases, and 9 bases lay in between. The CDR3 is 14 residues long. The complete variable domain, with remaining parts taken from reference TRBV2 and TRBJ1-5, reads EPEVTQTPSHQVTQMGQEVILRCVPISNHLYFYWYRQILGQKVEFLVSFYNNEISEKSEIFDDQFSVERPDGSNFTLKIRSTKLEDSAMYFCASRDSYSNQPQHFGDGTRLSIL.

The table lists this clonotype with many counts. V gene TRBV18 combines with J gene TRBJ1-1; D uncertain. Germline CDR1 and CDR2: KGHSH and LQKENI. CDR3 length: 15 amino acids. Trimming removed 3 bases from V and 1 base from J, with 12 bases in between. The chain's CDR3 is CASSPGVSRNTEAFF. CDR3 DNA sequence: TGTGCCAGCTCACCGGGCGTGAGTCGGAACACTGAAGCTTTCTTT.

This clonotype was recorded at least ten times. CDR3 DNA: TGCGCCAGCAGCCAAGTCGACAGCGGGGGATGGAATGAGCAGTTCTTC. This translates into CASSQVDSGGWNEQFF. V gene TRBV4-1 combines with J gene TRBJ2-1, with 8 bases matching TRBD2. The CDR3 has 16 amino acids. CDR1 is MGHRA, CDR2 YSYEKL, per germline. V was clipped by 1 base and J by 7 bases; unmatched bases: 9.

Ten or more counts support this clonotype. V usage is TRBV20-1 and J usage is TRBJ1-6, with 8 bases lining up with TRBD1. Unmatched junction bases numbered 10, after V lost 6 bases and J lost 9 bases. This CDR3 is 14 amino acids long. From germline, CDR1 is DFQATT and CDR2 SNEGSKA (reference sequence). The CDR3 loop is CSAGPPTGASPLHF. In nucleotides, the CDR3 is TGCAGTGCCGGACCACCGACAGGGGCTTCACCCCTCCACTTT.

This clonotype was recorded at least ten times. The chain has TRBV12-3 or TRBV12-4 and TRBJ1-1, with D possibly matching TRBD1 (6 bases). The CDR3 runs to 16 residues. The V end was cut by 4 bases, the J end by 5 bases, with 20 bases between. CDR3 nucleotide sequence: TGTGCCAGCAGTTGGGGGCTCATTTCAGAGGGTACTGAAGCTTTCTTT. Translated, it gives CASSWGLISEGTEAFF.

This clonotype was picked up many times. The V and J genes are TRBV4-2 and TRBJ2-1; 11 nucleotides match TRBD2. V shed 1 base and J 0 bases; nucleotides not matched to a gene: 2. The CDR3 extends over 17 amino acids. The V gene's germline CDR1 is LGHNA and CDR2 YNFKEQ. This CDR3 reads CASSQGTSGSSYNEQFF. CDR3 nucleotide sequence: TGTGCCAGCAGCCAAGGTACTAGCGGGAGCTCCTACAATGAGCAGTTCTTC.

At least ten counts were recorded for this clonotype. The chain joins TRBV28 to TRBJ1-4; the D gene is possibly TRBD1 (5 bases). The V and J ends lost 4 bases and 8 bases respectively, with 17 bases between them. There are 15 residues in the CDR3. Germline CDR1 is MDHEN and CDR2 is SYDVKM. The DNA for the CDR3 is TGTGCCAGCAGTTCCTTCACTCAGTGGGGCGAAAAACTGTTTTTT. Protein product: CASSSFTQWGEKLFF.

This clonotype occurred many times. This sequence joins TRBV12-3 or TRBV12-4 and TRBJ2-5, with TRBD1 matching over 7 bases. There are 13 residues in the CDR3. V was pared by 5 bases and J by 3 bases, with 3 bases of the junction left unmatched. The CDR3 here is CASSLGTEETQYF. The CDR3 bases are TGTGCCAGCAGTCTCGGGACAGAAGAGACCCAGTACTTC.

The genes are TRBV19 and TRBJ1-5, with D possibly TRBD1 on 6 matching bases. The CDR3 spans 15 residues. Trimming removed 7 bases at V and 2 bases at J, with 15 bases between. Per the germline V gene, CDR1 is LNHDA and CDR2 is SQIVND (reference sequence). The CDR3 DNA is TGTGCCAGTAAGGGGGACGGCGGAGGCAATCAGCCCCAGCATTTT. It specifies CASKGDGGGNQPQHF.

This clonotype occurred many times. V gene TRBV12-3 or TRBV12-4 combines with J gene TRBJ1-1; the D is unclear. Trimming took 6 bases from V and 0 from J, leaving 14 bases between them. This CDR3 contains 15 residues. CDR3 sequence reads: CASRLSSGMNTEAFF. As DNA, the CDR3 is TGTGCCAGCAGACTCTCCTCGGGAATGAACACTGAAGCTTTCTTT.

This clonotype was seen at least ten times. The chain has TRBV5-1 and TRBJ2-1, with D unclear. Germline V gene lookup returns CDR1 SGHRS and CDR2 YFSETQ. CDR3 length: 12 residues. V was shortened by 2 bases and J by 12 bases, with 12 bases between the two germline ends. In DNA, the CDR3 is TGCGCCAGCAGCTTATACGCTATGGGGCAGTTCTTC. As protein: CASSLYAMGQFF.